This T cell receptor (beta chain) was obtained from a study of T cell changes during pregnancy in multiple sclerosis. Sequencing was performed with immunoSEQ multiplex PCR; in TCRdb, only in-frame clones are kept and a portion is missing. In the table there are some 60,000 clones, approximately 90% of which are singletons. Sequencing was performed on peripheral blood, taken after pregnancy. This TCR derives from a female donor in good health, enrolled as a control in a pregnancy study.

The CDR3 sequence is CASSLNPQGLDLFPEAFF. The DNA of the CDR3 is TGTGCCAGCAGCTTAAATCCACAGGGGTTGGATCTATTCCCTGAAGCTTTCTTT. The gene calls are TRBV5-8 and TRBJ1-1; 7 nucleotides line up with TRBD1. Germline loops: CDR1 SGHTS, CDR2 YDEGEE. The J segment lost 6 bases and the V segment lost 2 bases, leaving 19 bases of the junction unmatched. The CDR3 is made up of 18 amino acids.